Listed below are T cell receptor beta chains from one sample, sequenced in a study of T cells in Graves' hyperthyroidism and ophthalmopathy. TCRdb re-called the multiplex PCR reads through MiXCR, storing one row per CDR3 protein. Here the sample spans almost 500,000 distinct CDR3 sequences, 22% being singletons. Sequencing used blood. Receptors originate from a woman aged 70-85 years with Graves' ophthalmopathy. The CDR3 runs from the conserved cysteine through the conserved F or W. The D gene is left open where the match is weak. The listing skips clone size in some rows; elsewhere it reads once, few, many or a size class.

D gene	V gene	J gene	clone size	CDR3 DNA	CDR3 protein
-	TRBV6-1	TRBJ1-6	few	TGTGCCAGCAGTGACCCGCCGGGTTCACCCCTCCACTTT	CASSDPPGSPLHF
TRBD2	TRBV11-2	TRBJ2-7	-	TGTGCCAGCAGCTCCGGACTAGCGGGAGGGGCGTACGAGCAGTACTTC	CASSSGLAGGAYEQYF
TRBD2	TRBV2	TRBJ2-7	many	TGTGCCAGCAGTGTAGTAGCGGGAATGTACGAGCAGTACTTC	CASSVVAGMYEQYF
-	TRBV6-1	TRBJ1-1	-	TGTGCCAGCAAGACGAACTTGAACACTGAAGCTTTCTTT	CASKTNLNTEAFF
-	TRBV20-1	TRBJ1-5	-	TGCAGTGCTAGAGGTCCGGCGGGAAATCAGCCCCAGCATTTT	CSARGPAGNQPQHF
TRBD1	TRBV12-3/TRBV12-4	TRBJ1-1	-	TGTGCCAGCAGTTTTTTGGCGACAGGGGGATTGAACACTGAAGCTTTCTTT	CASSFLATGGLNTEAFF
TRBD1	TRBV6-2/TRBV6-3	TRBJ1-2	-	TGTGCCAGCTATGGACAGGGGGCAATCTATGGCTACACCTTC	CASYGQGAIYGYTF
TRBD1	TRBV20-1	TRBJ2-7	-	TGCAGTGCTGACCCCTTAGCTGGGACAGGATACGAGCAGTACTTC	CSADPLAGTGYEQYF
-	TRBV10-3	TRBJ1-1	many	TGTGCCATCAGTGAGGTCCGAGGGGGGGCAAGCACTGAAGCTTTCTTT	CAISEVRGGASTEAFF
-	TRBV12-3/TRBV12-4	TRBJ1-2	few	TGTGCCAGCAGTTTAAGTAGGGTTTATGGCTACACCTTC	CASSLSRVYGYTF
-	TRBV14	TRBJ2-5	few	TGTGCCAGCAGCCAAGAGCGGCAGACCCAGTACTTC	CASSQERQTQYF
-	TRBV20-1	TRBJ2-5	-	TGCAGTGCTAGAAGCCAAGAGGCCCAGTACTTC	CSARSQEAQYF
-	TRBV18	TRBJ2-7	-	TGTGCCAGCTCACCACGGGGTATCCCCTACGAGCAGTACTTC	CASSPRGIPYEQYF
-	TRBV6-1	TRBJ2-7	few	TGTGCCAGCACCAACGGGGGCTACACGAACTACGAGCAGTACTTC	CASTNGGYTNYEQYF
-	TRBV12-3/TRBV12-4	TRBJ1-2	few	TGTGCCAGCAGTTTAATAGGGTTCGGCTACACCTTC	CASSLIGFGYTF
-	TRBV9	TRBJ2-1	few	TGTGCCAGCAGCGTAGAAGACAGGCACAGGAATGAGCAGTTCTTC	CASSVEDRHRNEQFF
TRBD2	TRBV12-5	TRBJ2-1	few	TGTGCTAGTGGTTTGTGGGCTAGCGGGAGTTGGAATGAGCAGTTCTTC	CASGLWASGSWNEQFF
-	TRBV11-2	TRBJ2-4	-	TGTGCCAGCAGCTTATCTCCCACAGAACCTCTAGCAGCCAAAAACATTCAGTACTTC	CASSLSPTEPLAAKNIQYF
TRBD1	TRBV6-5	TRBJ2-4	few	TGTGCCAGCAGTTACGAGGGACAGGGGGGCATTCAGTACTTC	CASSYEGQGGIQYF
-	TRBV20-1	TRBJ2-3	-	TGCAGTGCTAGAGTAGCCCTGGCTAGCACAGATACGCAGTATTTT	CSARVALASTDTQYF
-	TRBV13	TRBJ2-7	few	TGTGCCAGCAGCTCGGCAGGGAGTAACGAGCAGTACTTC	CASSSAGSNEQYF
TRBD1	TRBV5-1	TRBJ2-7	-	TGTGCCAGCAGCCCTGGGTTGAAGGCCGGGACAGGGATGACCTACGAGCAGTACTTC	CASSPGLKAGTGMTYEQYF
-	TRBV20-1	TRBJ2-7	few	TGCAGTGCTTACCGTGGCAGCACCTACGAGCAGTACTTC	CSAYRGSTYEQYF
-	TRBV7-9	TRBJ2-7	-	TGTGTCAGCAGCTCCGAGGGTGGTGAGCAGTACTTC	CVSSSEGGEQYF
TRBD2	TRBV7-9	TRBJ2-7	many	TGTGCCAGCAGCTTTACGGGAGGAAACGAGCAGTACTTC	CASSFTGGNEQYF
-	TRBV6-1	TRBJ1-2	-	TGTGCCAGCAGTCGAAGGCAGGCTAGTGGGGCCTATGGCTACACCTTC	CASSRRQASGAYGYTF
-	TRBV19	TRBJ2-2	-	TGTGCCAGTAGCCCCGGGCGGGGGCCGGTCGGGGAGCTGTTTTTT	CASSPGRGPVGELFF
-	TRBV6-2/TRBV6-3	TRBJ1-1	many	TGTGCCAGCAGTTACTCGCCCAGGGACACTGAAGCTTTCTTT	CASSYSPRDTEAFF
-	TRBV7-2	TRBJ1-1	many	TGTGCCAGCAGCCTGTCAGGGTCTATGAACACTGAAGCTTTCTTT	CASSLSGSMNTEAFF
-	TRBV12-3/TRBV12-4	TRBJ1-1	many	TGTGCCAGCAGTTTACTTTTGGGTGAAGCTTTCTTT	CASSLLLGEAFF
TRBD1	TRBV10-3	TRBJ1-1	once	TGTGCCATCAGTGAGTCGAACCTACAGGGGGCAGGGGCTTTCTTT	CAISESNLQGAGAFF
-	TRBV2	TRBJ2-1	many	TGTGCCAGCAGGGACAGTATCAATGAGCAGTTCTTC	CASRDSINEQFF
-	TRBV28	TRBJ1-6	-	TGTGCCAGCAGGTGGACAGTCCTAAATTCACCCCTCCACTTT	CASRWTVLNSPLHF
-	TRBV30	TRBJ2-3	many	TGTGCCTGGAGGGACCTTTTCACAGATACGCAGTATTTT	CAWRDLFTDTQYF
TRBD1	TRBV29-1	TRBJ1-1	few	TGCAGCGTTGGACAGGGCTCCATGAACACTGAAGCTTTCTTT	CSVGQGSMNTEAFF
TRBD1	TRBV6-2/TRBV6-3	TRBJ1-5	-	TGTGCCAGCAGCGCCACAGGGGGAGGAATTCAGCCCCAGCATTTT	CASSATGGGIQPQHF
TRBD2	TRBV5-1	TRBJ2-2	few	TGCGCCAGCAGCTTCCGGCTGCCGGGACTAGCGGGAGTCCCACGAGGCACCGGGGAGCTGTTTTTT	CASSFRLPGLAGVPRGTGELFF
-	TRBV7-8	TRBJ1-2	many	TGTGCCAGCAGCCCCCTCCGTTTTTACAACTATGGCTACACCTTC	CASSPLRFYNYGYTF
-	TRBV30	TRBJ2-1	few	TGTGCCTGGAGTGTACGGTATAATCTGAAGTCCTACAATGAGCAGTTCTTC	CAWSVRYNLKSYNEQFF
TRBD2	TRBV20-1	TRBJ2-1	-	TGCAGTGCTAGAGATCTTGGGAGCGGGGGCTCCTACAATGAGCAGTTCTTC	CSARDLGSGGSYNEQFF
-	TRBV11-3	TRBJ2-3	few	TGTGCCAGCAGCTTAGTTCGCCTAACAACGCAGTATTTT	CASSLVRLTTQYF
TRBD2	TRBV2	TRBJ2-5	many	TGTGCCAGCAGTGATGAATGGCTAGCGGGAGGACCTTTGAAGACCCAGTACTTC	CASSDEWLAGGPLKTQYF
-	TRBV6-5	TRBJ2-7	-	TGTGCCAGCAGTTACTCGTCGGGAGCCATCTACGAGCAGTACTTC	CASSYSSGAIYEQYF
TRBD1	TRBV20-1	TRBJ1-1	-	TGCAGTGCGCGGGGACAGGGCGGGAACACTGAAGCTTTCTTT	CSARGQGGNTEAFF
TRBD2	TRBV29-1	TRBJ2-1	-	TGCAGCGTTTGGACTAGCGGGAGTTTTGAGCAGTTCTTC	CSVWTSGSFEQFF
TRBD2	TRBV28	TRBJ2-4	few	TGTGCCAGCACCAACTCCTGGGCTAGCGGGAGAGCAACCAAAAACATTCAGTACTTC	CASTNSWASGRATKNIQYF
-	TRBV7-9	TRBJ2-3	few	TGTGCCAGCAGCTTAAGAGGAGCGGACACAGATACGCAGTATTTT	CASSLRGADTDTQYF
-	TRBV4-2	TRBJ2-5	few	TGTGCCAGCAGCCAAGATAAGGGGGGCTCGGAGACCCAGTACTTC	CASSQDKGGSETQYF
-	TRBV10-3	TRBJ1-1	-	TGTGCCATCTTGGAGACCATGAACACTGAAGCTTTCTTT	CAILETMNTEAFF
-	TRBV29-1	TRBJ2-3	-	TGCAGCGTTGAGCAAGGGAAGGGACCTAGCACAGATACGCAGTATTTT	CSVEQGKGPSTDTQYF
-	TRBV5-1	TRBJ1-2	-	TGCGCCAGCAGCCTTACCGGGACAAAGAGGGCTGGCTACACCTTC	CASSLTGTKRAGYTF
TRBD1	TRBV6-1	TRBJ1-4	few	TGTGCCAGCAGGAGGGGGCCGTCTAATGAAAAACTGTTTTTT	CASRRGPSNEKLFF
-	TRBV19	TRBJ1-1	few	TGTGCCAGTAGATTGGGCCCCGATGGGTACACTGAAGCTTTCTTT	CASRLGPDGYTEAFF
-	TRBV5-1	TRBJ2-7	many	TGTGCCAGCAGTCCTCCTTCCTACGAGCAGTACTTC	CASSPPSYEQYF